Sequencing of this T cell receptor beta chain was carried out in a study of blood T cell repertoires in COVID-19. Per the authors' pipeline: Amplification of reference gene primers was used by the study to estimate nucleated cell counts. Generated by immunoSEQ multiplex PCR, the TCRdb table keeps only in-frame clones and is missing some. That table is the source of V, J and clone size, and D and trimming were worked out from the DNA. The sample carries more than 300,000 clones, 75% to 90% recorded once. Participant-given clinical history determined each cohort assignment. The sequence came from a woman between 50 and 59 years old who had recovered from COVID-19. The source material was PBMCs or T cells enriched from blood (not recorded which).

CDR3 in DNA: TGTGCCAGCAACCCGACAGGTCTGAACACTGAAGCTTTCTTT. Its protein is CASNPTGLNTEAFF. This chain connects TRBV9 to TRBJ1-1; D perhaps matches TRBD1 (6 bases). V dropped 6 bases and J dropped 0 bases, with 12 bases sitting between them. The germline V gene encodes CDR1 SGDLS and CDR2 YYNGEE. The length of the CDR3 is 14 residues.